The clone carrying this T cell receptor (beta chain) was seen a handful of times. Its cognate antigen is unknown. This CDR3 contains 14 residues. V shed 3 bases and J 6 bases; nucleotides not matched to a gene: 8. The germline V gene has CDR1 DFQATT and CDR2 SNEGSKA (reference sequence). The data originate from a study of T-cell memory formation after mild COVID-19. Whole-study findings and limits: Clones contracting across day 15 to 85 had a balanced CD4/CD8 profile; later expanding clones leaned CD4+.

MiXCR, applied by TCRdb to the 5' RACE reads, yields one record per CDR3 protein. The sample lists 190,000 or so distinct CDR3 sequences, about 20% occurring once. The sequencing sample was made of PBMCs or a T cell subset sorted from them (not recorded which). The clonotype was recovered from an adult woman who had mild COVID-19 (a few samples of this study predate the infection). Cell type and time point are not known. V gene TRBV20-1 combines with J gene TRBJ1-2; 9 bases align to TRBD1. The CDR3 is CSASQEQGADGYTF. The CDR3 DNA sequence: TGCAGTGCTAGCCAGGAACAGGGGGCCGATGGCTACACCTTC.